The 18 T cell receptor beta chains reported below all come from one sample, sequenced in a study of CD8 T cells in ankylosing spondylitis. TCRdb redid the calling of the 5' RACE reads with MiXCR, one entry per CDR3 protein. This table has 50,000 to 70,000 distinct CDR3 sequences, over 5% appearing once. Sequenced sample: synovial fluid, either unsorted or a sorted T cell fraction (not recorded which). The receptors were sampled from a male donor with ankylosing spondylitis.

This clonotype was counted ten times or more. The V call is TRBV28, the J call TRBJ2-5; D is possibly TRBD2 (6 bases). V was pared by 1 base and J by 5 bases, with 11 bases between. CDR3 length: 14 residues. CDR1 and CDR2 (germline): MDHEN, SYDVKM. CDR3 amino acids: CASSLLAGGETQYF. The CDR3 coding sequence is TGTGCCAGCAGTTTATTAGCCGGAGGGGAGACCCAGTACTTC.

In its sample, this clonotype was seen many times. The J gene is TRBJ2-7, the V gene TRBV24-1, with 9 bases aligning to TRBD1. Germline CDR1 reads KGHDR; CDR2 reads SFDVKD. The CDR3 has 14 amino acids. The V gene end was trimmed by 3 bases and the J gene end by 4 bases; junction bases not matched to a gene: 3. The CDR3 nucleotides are TGTGCCACCAGTGATGCTGACAGGGGGTACGAGCAGTACTTC. The encoded protein is CATSDADRGYEQYF.

This clonotype was recorded at least ten times. This sequence joins TRBV20-1 and TRBJ2-1, with TRBD1 identical over 8 bases. CDR3 length: 17 residues. Germline CDR1 is DFQATT and CDR2 is SNEGSKA (reference sequence). The J segment lost 9 bases and the V segment lost 0 bases, leaving 16 bases of the junction unmatched. The CDR3, as DNA: TGCAGTGCTAGAGATGTCAGCAGGGGGCTCGTTCGCGGTGAGCAGTTCTTC. Amino acid sequence: CSARDVSRGLVRGEQFF.

This chain connects TRBV7-2 to TRBJ2-1; D may correspond to TRBD1 or TRBD2 (5 bases each). The CDR3 runs to 15 residues. Germline CDR1 is SGHTA and CDR2 is FQGNSA. V was shortened by 1 base and J by 7 bases, with 14 bases between the two germline ends. The CDR3 is CASSLGGSLGNEQFF. CDR3 sequence (DNA): TGTGCCAGCAGCTTAGGGGGGTCCCTTGGGAATGAGCAGTTCTTC.

Many counts were recorded for this clonotype. The chain has TRBV12-3 or TRBV12-4 and TRBJ1-5; D not certain. This CDR3 has 12 amino acids. V lost 6 bases and J lost 6, with 9 bases in between. For the CDR3, the DNA is TGTGCCAGCAGCCCTGAAGGTCAGCCCCAGCATTTT. Its translation: CASSPEGQPQHF.

This clonotype was seen at least ten times. The rearrangement uses TRBV4-1 and TRBJ2-5; possible D gene TRBD2, 6 bases. Germline-derived CDR1 and CDR2 are MGHRA and YSYEKL. The CDR3 runs 16 residues. With 0 bases removed from V and 7 bases from J, the gap between germline ends came to 18 bases. The DNA for the CDR3 is TGCGCCAGCAGCCAAGATTTAACTAGCACGGGTCGGACCCAGTACTTC. It translates to CASSQDLTSTGRTQYF.

This clonotype was detected only a few times. CDR3 coding DNA: TGCGCCAGCAGCACGATGACGGACTATGGCTACACCTTC. Its translation: CASSTMTDYGYTF. The rearrangement links TRBV5-1 to TRBJ1-2; D gene ambiguous. The CDR3 has 13 residues. V lost 4 bases, J lost 3 bases, and 10 bases lay in between. Germline assignment: CDR1 SGHRS and CDR2 YFSETQ.

The rearrangement uses TRBV2 and TRBJ2-1; 7 bases are shared with TRBD2. From germline, CDR1 is SNHLY and CDR2 FYNNEI. This CDR3 is built from 16 residues. The junction had 8 bases not matched to a gene; V was cut back by 6 bases and J by 0 bases. The chain's CDR3 is CASRKGLAVSYNEQFF. The CDR3 coding sequence is TGTGCCAGCAGGAAGGGGCTAGCGGTCTCCTACAATGAGCAGTTCTTC.

This clonotype was observed at least ten times. A much bigger clone sits one base away, suggesting this may be a read error. The chain employs TRBV5-1 and TRBJ2-2; D uncertain. The CDR3 is 12 amino acids. Trimming stripped 0 bases from V and 5 bases from J, with 2 bases between. Germline V gives CDR1 SGHRS, CDR2 YFSETQ. Here the CDR3 reads CASSLETGELFF. CDR3 sequence (DNA): TGCGCCAGCAGCTTGGAAACCGGGGAGCTGTTTTTT.

This clonotype was observed at least ten times. CDR3 DNA: TGTGCCAGCAGCGTGACACCATATAGCAATCAGCCCCAGCATTTT. The encoded protein is CASSVTPYSNQPQHF. This chain connects TRBV9 to TRBJ1-5; no reliable D call. Germline CDR1 SGDLS, CDR2 YYNGEE. V lost 2 bases and J lost 0, with 9 bases in between. The CDR3 is 15 amino acids. Based on the CDR3 plus reference TRBV9 and TRBJ1-5, the full variable domain is DSGVTQTPKHLITATGQRVTLRCSPRSGDLSVYWYQQSLDQGLQFLIQYYNGEERAKGNILERFSAQQFPDLHSELNLSSLELGDSALYFCASSVTPYSNQPQHFGDGTRLSIL.

This clonotype was detected many times. The chain joins TRBV12-3 or TRBV12-4 to TRBJ1-1, with 7 bases lining up with TRBD1. This CDR3 is 15 amino acids long. J was trimmed by 12 bases and V by 5 bases; bases with no gene match: 18. In nucleotides, the CDR3 is TGTGCCAGCAGTGATACCAGACAGGGACATCGGAGGACTTTCTTT. Translated: CASSDTRQGHRRTFF.

This clonotype was counted ten times or more. The chain recombines TRBV7-8 with TRBJ1-1, with D unresolved. V was cut by 3 bases and J by 1 base, with 9 bases left in between. CDR3 length: 14 amino acids. The germline V gene encodes CDR1 SGHVS and CDR2 FQNEAQ. This CDR3 is CASSFGPTNTEAFF. CDR3 DNA sequence: TGTGCCAGCAGCTTCGGACCGACGAACACTGAAGCTTTCTTT.

The table lists this clonotype with many counts. The chain employs TRBV19 and TRBJ1-3; D remains ambiguous. Germline loops: CDR1 LNHDA, CDR2 SQIVND (reference sequence). The ends were cut back, 4 bases at V and 0 bases at J, with 13 bases in the middle. The CDR3 length is 16 residues. The CDR3 is CASSTLIAFSGNTIYF. The CDR3 nucleotides read TGTGCCAGTAGTACACTCATCGCATTCTCTGGAAACACCATATATTTT.

The sample holds many counts of this clonotype. This chain uses TRBV20-1 with TRBJ1-2; 7 bases agree with TRBD1. V trimming: 6 bases; J trimming: 6 bases; junction bases outside the gene matches: 7. CDR1 and CDR2 from the germline V gene are DFQATT and SNEGSKA (reference sequence). The CDR3 loop spans 12 amino acids. For the CDR3, the DNA is TGCAGTGCAACCGGGACAGAGGATGGCTACACCTTC. Its translation: CSATGTEDGYTF.

This clonotype occurred many times. This CDR3 reads CASSTTPDSSSYEQYF. CDR3 nucleotide sequence: TGCGCCAGCAGCACCACTCCGGACAGTAGCTCCTACGAGCAGTACTTC. This chain joins TRBV5-1 and TRBJ2-7; D possibly corresponds to TRBD1 (6 bases). V was shortened by 4 bases and J by 0 bases, with 17 bases between the two germline ends. The CDR3 has 16 residues. Germline values: CDR1 SGHRS, CDR2 YFSETQ.

This clonotype occurred many times. This chain uses TRBV5-1 with TRBJ2-1; TRBD2 agrees at 13 bases. After removal of 1 base from V and 8 bases from J, the junction contained 3 bases not matched to a gene. The CDR3 runs 15 residues. Per the germline V gene, CDR1 is SGHRS and CDR2 is YFSETQ. DNA of the CDR3: TGCGCCAGCAGCTTGACTAGCGGGAGGGGGCATGAGCAGTTCTTC. Its translation: CASSLTSGRGHEQFF.

In this sample, this clonotype turned up a few times. The rearrangement joins TRBV10-3 to TRBJ2-5; TRBD2 is a possible D gene (5 bases). This CDR3 is 15 amino acids long. Germline CDR1 reads ENHRY; CDR2 reads SYGVKD. V was pared by 3 bases and J by 1 base, with 12 bases between. The CDR3 region is CAISDSRAAQETQYF. CDR3 in DNA: TGTGCCATCAGTGATAGTCGAGCGGCCCAAGAGACCCAGTACTTC.

The genes are TRBV7-9 and TRBJ1-2; TRBD1 aligns across 8 bases. Germline lookup yields CDR1 SEHNR and CDR2 FQNEAQ (reference sequence). CDR3 length: 15 amino acids. V was clipped by 3 bases and J by 3 bases; unmatched bases: 6. The CDR3 loop reads CASSLETGAHYGYTF. The CDR3 DNA follows: TGTGCCAGCAGCTTGGAGACAGGGGCCCACTATGGCTACACCTTC.